This T cell receptor beta chain was sequenced for a study of blood T cells in healthy people across ages. Alongside a J-beta primer mix, a sample-barcoded 5' primer served in a second PCR lasting roughly 7 to 12 cycles. Every molecule of cDNA carried a tag from a template-switch adaptor with 12 random nucleotides. TCRdb recomputed calls from the 5' RACE reads with MiXCR, one row per CDR3 protein. The sample shows about 680,000 distinct CDR3 sequences, over 45% of them seen only once. A few counts support this clonotype. This receptor was identified in a woman aged 60-75 years in good health. Source material: blood.

CDR3 nucleotides: TGTGCCAGCAGACCCTCGGACACGGCGAACACCGGGGAGCTGTTTTTT. Its translation is CASRPSDTANTGELFF. The V call is TRBV7-2, the J call TRBJ2-2; D is perhaps TRBD1 (5 bases). The CDR3 is 16 residues long. Germline V gene sequence: CDR1 SGHTA, CDR2 FQGNSA. The V gene lost 6 bases and the J gene lost 0 bases, with 14 bases spanning the gap.